This T cell receptor beta chain came from a study of blood T cell repertoires in COVID-19. The method was immunoSEQ multiplex PCR; TCRdb's version includes in-frame clones alone and lacks a portion of them. The table records 220,000 or so clones, around 86% of them present only once. The ends lost 2 bases at V and 6 bases at J; junction bases unmatched: 12. The CDR3 has 15 amino acids. Per the germline V gene, CDR1 is GTSNPN and CDR2 is SVGIG (reference sequence). Material: PBMCs or T cells enriched from blood (not recorded which). The sequence was obtained from a woman in her forties or fifties who had recovered from COVID-19. V gene TRBV30 combines with J gene TRBJ1-2, with 7 bases that match TRBD1. The CDR3 sequence: CAWSRGQGLLNGYTF. Written as DNA, the CDR3 is TGTGCCTGGAGTAGGGGGCAGGGCCTACTTAATGGCTACACCTTC.